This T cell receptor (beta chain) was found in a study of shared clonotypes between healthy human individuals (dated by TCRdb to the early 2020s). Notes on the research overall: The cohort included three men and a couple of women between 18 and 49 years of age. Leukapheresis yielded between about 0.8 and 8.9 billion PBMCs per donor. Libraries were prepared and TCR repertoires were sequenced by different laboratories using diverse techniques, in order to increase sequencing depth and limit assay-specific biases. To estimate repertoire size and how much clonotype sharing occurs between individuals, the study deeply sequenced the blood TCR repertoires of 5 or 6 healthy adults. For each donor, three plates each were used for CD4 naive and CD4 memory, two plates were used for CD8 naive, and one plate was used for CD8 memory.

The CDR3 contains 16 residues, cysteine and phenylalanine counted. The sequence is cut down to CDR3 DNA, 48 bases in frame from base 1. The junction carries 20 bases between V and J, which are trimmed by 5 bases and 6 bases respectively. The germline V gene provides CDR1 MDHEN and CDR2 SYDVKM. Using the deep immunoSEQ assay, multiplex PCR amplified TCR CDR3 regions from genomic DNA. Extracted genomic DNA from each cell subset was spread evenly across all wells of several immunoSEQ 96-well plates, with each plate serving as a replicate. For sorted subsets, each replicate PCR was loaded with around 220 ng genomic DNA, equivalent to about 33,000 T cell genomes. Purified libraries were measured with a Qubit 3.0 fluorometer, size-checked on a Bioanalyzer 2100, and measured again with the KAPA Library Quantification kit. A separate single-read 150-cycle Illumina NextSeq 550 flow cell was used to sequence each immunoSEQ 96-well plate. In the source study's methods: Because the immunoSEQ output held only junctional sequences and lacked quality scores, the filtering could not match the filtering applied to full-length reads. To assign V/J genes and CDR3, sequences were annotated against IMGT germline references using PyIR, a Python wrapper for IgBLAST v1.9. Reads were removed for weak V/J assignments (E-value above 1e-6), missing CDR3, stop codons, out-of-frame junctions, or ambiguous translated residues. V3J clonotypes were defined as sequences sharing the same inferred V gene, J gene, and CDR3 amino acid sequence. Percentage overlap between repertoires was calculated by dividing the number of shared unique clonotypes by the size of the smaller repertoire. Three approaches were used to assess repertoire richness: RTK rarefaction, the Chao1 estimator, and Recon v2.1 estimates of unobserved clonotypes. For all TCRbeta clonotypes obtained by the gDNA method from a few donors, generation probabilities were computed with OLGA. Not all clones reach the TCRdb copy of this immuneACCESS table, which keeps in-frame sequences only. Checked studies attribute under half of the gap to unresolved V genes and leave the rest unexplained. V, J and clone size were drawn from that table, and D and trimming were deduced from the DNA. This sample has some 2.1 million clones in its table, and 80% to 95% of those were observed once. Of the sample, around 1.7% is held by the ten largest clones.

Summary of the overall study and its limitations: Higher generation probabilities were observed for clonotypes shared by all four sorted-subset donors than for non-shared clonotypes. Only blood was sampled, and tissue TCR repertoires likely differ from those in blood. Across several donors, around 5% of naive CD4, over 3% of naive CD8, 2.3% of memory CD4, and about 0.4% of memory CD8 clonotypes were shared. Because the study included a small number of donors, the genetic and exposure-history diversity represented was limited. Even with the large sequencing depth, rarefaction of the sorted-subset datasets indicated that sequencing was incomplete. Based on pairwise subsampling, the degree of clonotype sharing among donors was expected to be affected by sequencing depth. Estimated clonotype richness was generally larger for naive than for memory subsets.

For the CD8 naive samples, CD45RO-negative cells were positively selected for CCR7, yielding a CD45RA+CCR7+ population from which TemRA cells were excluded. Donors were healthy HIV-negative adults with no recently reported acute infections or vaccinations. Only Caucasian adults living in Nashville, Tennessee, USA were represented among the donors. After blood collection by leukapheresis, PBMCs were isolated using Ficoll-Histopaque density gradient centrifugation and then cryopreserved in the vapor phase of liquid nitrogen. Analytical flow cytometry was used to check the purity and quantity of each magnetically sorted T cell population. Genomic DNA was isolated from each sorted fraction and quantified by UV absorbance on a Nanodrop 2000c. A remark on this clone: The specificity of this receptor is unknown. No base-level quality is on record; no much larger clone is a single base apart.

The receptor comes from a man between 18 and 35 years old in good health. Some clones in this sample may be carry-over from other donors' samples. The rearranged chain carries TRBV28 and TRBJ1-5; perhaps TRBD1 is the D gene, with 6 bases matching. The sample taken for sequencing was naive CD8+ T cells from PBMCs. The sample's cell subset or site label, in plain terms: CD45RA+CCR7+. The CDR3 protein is CASSRPPGARSQPQHF. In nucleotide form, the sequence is TGTGCCAGCAGTCGCCCGCCAGGGGCCCGGAGTCAGCCCCAGCATTTT.